The next 27 T cell receptor beta chains were all read from a single sample in a study of cytomegalovirus exposure and HLA in healthy donors. Using immunoSEQ multiplex PCR, the repertoire was profiled, and TCRdb retains in-frame clones only, with some absent. Of about 150,000 clones in the sample, approximately 86% are singletons; the top ten hold about 22%. Material: PBMCs. Every receptor here comes from a young man in good health and CMV-seropositive.

V and J are TRBV5-1 and TRBJ2-3, with TRBD2 identical over 7 bases. Looked up from germline, CDR1 is SGHRS and CDR2 is YFSETQ. The ends lost 7 bases at V and 1 base at J; junction bases unmatched: 3. This CDR3 contains 13 residues. As DNA, the CDR3 is TGCGCCAGCCGAACTAGCGGCACAGATACGCAGTATTTT. Protein: CASRTSGTDTQYF.

The gene calls are TRBV6-5 and TRBJ1-1; 10 nucleotides agree with TRBD1. The CDR3 sequence is 13 residues long. Germline V gene lookup returns CDR1 MNHEY and CDR2 SVGAGI. With V trimmed by 10 bases and J by 6 bases, 8 bases remained unmatched. CDR3 loop: CATSDRGYSEAFF. For the CDR3, the DNA is TGTGCCACCTCGGACAGGGGGTATTCTGAAGCTTTCTTT.

This sequence joins TRBV19 and TRBJ1-2, with 8 bases lining up with TRBD1. Germline V CDR1 and CDR2: LNHDA, SQIVND (reference sequence). The CDR3 sequence is 15 residues long. The V and J ends lost 4 bases and 4 bases, in that order; junction bases with no gene match: 8. CDR3 sequence: CASSRGPGGVYGYTF. In nucleotides, the CDR3 is TGTGCCAGTAGTAGAGGCCCAGGGGGCGTCTATGGCTACACCTTC. Variable domain in full (rest from reference TRBV19 and TRBJ1-2): DGGITQSPKYLFRKEGQNVTLSCEQNLNHDAMYWYRQDPGQGLRLIYYSQIVNDFQKGDIAEGYSVSREKKESFPLTVTSAQKNPTAFYLCASSRGPGGVYGYTFGSGTRLTVV.

The rearrangement uses TRBV5-4 and TRBJ2-2, with TRBD1 matching 10 bases. The CDR3 consists of 16 residues. V lost 3 bases, J lost 4 bases, and 6 bases stayed unmatched. Germline V gene lookup returns CDR1 SGHNT and CDR2 YYREEE (reference sequence). This chain's CDR3 is CASSSRQGAGTGELFF. The DNA for the CDR3 is TGTGCCAGCAGCTCCCGACAGGGGGCGGGCACCGGGGAGCTGTTTTTT.

The rearrangement links TRBV29-1 to TRBJ1-1, with D tentatively TRBD1 (6 bases). This CDR3 is built from 16 residues. Trimming stripped 3 bases from V and 4 bases from J, with 21 bases between. Germline V gene lookup returns CDR1 SQVTM and CDR2 ANQGSEA. The CDR3 nucleotides are TGCAGCGTTGACCTATCGGCAGGGGAAAGATCCACTGAAGCTTTCTTT. Its translation is CSVDLSAGERSTEAFF.

V is TRBV7-6 and J is TRBJ2-2, with 7 nucleotides matching TRBD1. Germline trimming cut 4 bases from V and 7 bases from J; bases unmatched to any gene: 15. Per the germline V gene, CDR1 is SGHVS and CDR2 is FNYEAQ. This CDR3 is built from 17 residues. This CDR3 reads CASSSTSTGIRNGELFF. The CDR3 region has the DNA TGTGCCAGCAGCTCTACCTCGACAGGGATCCGGAACGGGGAGCTGTTTTTT. The variable domain in full, completed from reference TRBV7-6 and TRBJ2-2, reads GAGVSQSPRYKVTKRGQDVALRCDPISGHVSLYWYRQALGQGPEFLTYFNYEAQQDKSGLPNDRFSAERPEGSISTLTIQRTEQRDSAMYRCASSSTSTGIRNGELFFGEGSRLTVL.

The genes are TRBV19 and TRBJ2-3; 9 positions agree with TRBD2. The ends lost 3 bases at V and 4 bases at J; junction bases unmatched: 8. The germline CDR1 and CDR2 sequences are LNHDA and SQIVND (reference sequence). This CDR3 comprises 16 residues. In DNA, the CDR3 is TGTGCCAGTAGTATCATCGCGGGAGGGCCGTCAGATACGCAGTATTTT. It codes for CASSIIAGGPSDTQYF.

The genes are TRBV18 and TRBJ2-7, with D maybe TRBD1 (6 bases). V gave up 2 bases and J gave up 3 bases, with 11 bases separating them. The CDR3 sequence is 14 residues long. Germline CDR1 KGHSH, CDR2 LQKENI. CDR3 loop: CASSPSGVVYEQYF. The CDR3 DNA reads as TGTGCCAGCTCACCATCAGGGGTAGTCTACGAGCAGTACTTC.

The chain couples TRBV23-1 to TRBJ1-1, with 9 positions matching TRBD1. TRBV23-1 is sorted into the ORF group, with uncertain function. J gave up 3 bases and V 4 bases, and 9 bases lay outside the gene matches. The length of the CDR3 is 16 residues. CDR3 in DNA: TGCGCCAGCAGTCGGGTTTGGGGACAGGGTGACACTGAAGCTTTCTTT. It encodes CASSRVWGQGDTEAFF.

The V and J genes are TRBV12-5 and TRBJ2-3; D unclear. The germline gives CDR1 LGHNT, CDR2 FRNRAP. The CDR3 contains 13 residues. Trimming pared 5 bases from V and 5 bases from J, leaving 11 bases between. The CDR3 bases are TGTGCTAGTGGTCCGCTATCGAGAGATACGCAGTATTTT. This sequence encodes CASGPLSRDTQYF.

The chain couples TRBV27 to TRBJ2-7; the match to TRBD2 covers 7 bases. V gave up 5 bases and J gave up 2 bases; unmatched junction bases: 9. The CDR3 covers 15 residues. The germline V gene encodes CDR1 MNHEY and CDR2 SMNVEV (reference sequence). CDR3 sequence reads: CASSLAGGGAYEQYF. CDR3 in DNA: TGTGCCAGCAGTCTCGCTGGTGGGGGGGCCTACGAGCAGTACTTC.

This chain links TRBV5-6 with TRBJ1-5; weak D call: TRBD1 (6 bases). Trimming removed 4 bases at V and 7 bases at J, with 15 bases between. The CDR3 is 14 amino acids. Germline V gives CDR1 SGHDT, CDR2 YYEEEE. The CDR3 protein is CASSQTQGSQPQHF. CDR3 DNA: TGTGCCAGCAGCCAGACACAGGGCTCACAGCCCCAGCATTTT. Full variable domain (rest looked up from reference TRBV5-6 and TRBJ1-5): DAGVTQSPTHLIKTRGQQVTLRCSPKSGHDTVSWYQQALGQGPQFIFQYYEEEERQRGNFPDRFSGHQFPNYSSELNVNALLLGDSALYLCASSQTQGSQPQHFGDGTRLSIL.

This rearrangement joins TRBV15 to TRBJ2-2; D is possibly TRBD2 (5 bases). CDR1 is LNHNV, CDR2 YYDKDF, per germline (reference sequence). Trimming pared 8 bases from V and 2 bases from J, leaving 15 bases between. This CDR3 is 15 amino acids long. In nucleotides, the CDR3 is TGTGCCACCTCCCCGGTGGGGAGCAACACCGGGGAGCTGTTTTTT. This gives the protein CATSPVGSNTGELFF.

The chain is built from TRBV27 and TRBJ2-5; TRBD1 matches 9 bases. This CDR3 spans 15 amino acids. Germline lookup yields CDR1 MNHEY and CDR2 SMNVEV (reference sequence). J was trimmed by 5 bases and V by 0 bases; bases with no gene match: 4. The CDR3 DNA is TGTGCCAGCAGTTTATCGCCGGGACAGGGTGAGACCCAGTACTTC. Translation gives CASSLSPGQGETQYF.

The chain has TRBV30 and TRBJ1-1; no reliable D call. Trimming removed 1 base at V and 2 bases at J, with 14 bases between. The CDR3 extends over 15 amino acids. Germline V gene lookup returns CDR1 GTSNPN and CDR2 SVGIG (reference sequence). CDR3: CAWSAREGPNTEAFF. Written as DNA, the CDR3 is TGTGCCTGGAGTGCTCGGGAGGGTCCAAACACTGAAGCTTTCTTT.

The rearrangement joins TRBV19 to TRBJ1-6; a possible D gene is TRBD1 (6 bases). This CDR3 contains 16 residues. Looked up from germline, CDR1 is LNHDA and CDR2 is SQIVND (reference sequence). Trimming took 4 bases from V and 5 from J, leaving 15 bases between them. CDR3 protein: CASSTSLQGNNSPLHF. Written as DNA, the CDR3 is TGTGCCAGTAGTACTTCCTTACAGGGTAATAATTCACCCCTCCACTTT.

This clone was recorded only once. V and J are TRBV19 and TRBJ2-3, with 10 bases aligning to TRBD2. CDR1 is LNHDA and CDR2 is SQIVND in the germline V gene (reference sequence). After removal of 4 bases from V and 4 bases from J, the junction contained 11 bases not matched to a gene. CDR3 length: 17 residues. The CDR3: CASSKARAGGPADTQYF. For the CDR3, the DNA is TGTGCCAGTAGTAAAGCACGAGCGGGAGGGCCGGCAGATACGCAGTATTTT.

This rearrangement joins TRBV5-1 to TRBJ2-2; 10 bases map to TRBD2. The CDR3 loop spans 18 amino acids. V trimming: 2 bases; J trimming: 2 bases; junction bases outside the gene matches: 9. Germline V lookup: CDR1 SGHRS, CDR2 YFSETQ. The CDR3 loop reads CASSFLGASGSNTGELFF. The CDR3 nucleotides are TGCGCCAGCAGCTTCCTGGGGGCTAGCGGGAGTAACACCGGGGAGCTGTTTTTT.

This rearrangement joins TRBV6-1 to TRBJ2-3, with 7 bases that match TRBD1. CDR1 MNHNS and CDR2 SASEGT come from the germline V gene. The CDR3 is made up of 14 amino acids. J was trimmed by 4 bases and V by 5 bases; bases with no gene match: 6. CDR3 in DNA: TGTGCCAGCAGTAGGAGACAGGGCGCAGATACGCAGTATTTT. Its protein is CASSRRQGADTQYF.

V usage is TRBV27 and J usage is TRBJ1-1; 7 nucleotides agree with TRBD1. The V gene's germline CDR1 is MNHEY and CDR2 SMNVEV (reference sequence). CDR3 length equals 14 residues. With V trimmed by 5 bases and J by 4 bases, 7 bases remained unmatched. The CDR3 loop reads CASSPDRARTEAFF. The CDR3 DNA is TGTGCCAGCAGTCCCGACAGGGCCCGCACTGAAGCTTTCTTT.

The V gene is TRBV7-3, the J gene TRBJ1-2; 10 positions match TRBD1. The CDR3 spans 15 residues. Germline V CDR1 and CDR2: SGHTA, FQGTGA. The J segment lost 4 bases and the V segment lost 6 bases, leaving 8 bases of the junction unmatched. CDR3 region: CASSVSGTGAYGYTF. The CDR3 DNA sequence: TGTGCCAGCAGTGTCTCGGGGACAGGGGCCTATGGCTACACCTTC.

The genes are TRBV30 and TRBJ1-1; 7 bases fit TRBD1. Trimming at V came to 6 bases and at J to 1 base, leaving 17 bases not matched to a gene. This CDR3 region has 17 residues. Germline V lookup: CDR1 GTSNPN, CDR2 SVGIG (reference sequence). The CDR3: CACPETKPGQRNTEAFF. The DNA for the CDR3 is TGTGCCTGCCCGGAAACCAAACCGGGACAGAGGAACACTGAAGCTTTCTTT.

The rearrangement joins TRBV19 to TRBJ2-3, with TRBD2 identical over 8 bases. The CDR3 has 15 residues. Germline assignment: CDR1 LNHDA and CDR2 SQIVND (reference sequence). Unmatched junction bases numbered 1, after V lost 1 base and J lost 1 base. CDR3 residues: CASSIGSGGTDTQYF. CDR3 coding DNA: TGTGCCAGTAGTATAGGTAGCGGGGGCACAGATACGCAGTATTTT.

CDR3 bases: TGTGCCAGCAGCCCCCGGGGGGGATCCTCCTATGGCTACACCTTC. It translates to CASSPRGGSSYGYTF. The V call is TRBV7-9, the J call TRBJ1-2; tentative D call: TRBD1 (5 bases). This CDR3 comprises 15 residues. V gave up 5 bases and J gave up 4 bases, with 17 bases separating them. Germline V gene lookup returns CDR1 SEHNR and CDR2 FQNEAQ (reference sequence).

The chain couples TRBV21-1 to TRBJ2-3; the DNA was not used to check the table's D call, TRBD2. TRBV21-1 is termed a pseudogene. CDR3 length: 20 amino acids. The chain's CDR3 is CASSKRTVFLTPTPRDTQYF. CDR3 DNA: TGTGCCAGCAGCAAAAGAACGGTGTTCCTCACCCCCACCCCTCGGGATACGCAGTATTTT.

This chain uses TRBV4-2 with TRBJ2-3; 15 nucleotides agree with TRBD2. Germline assignment: CDR1 LGHNA and CDR2 YNFKEQ. CDR3 length: 21 residues. The V gene end was trimmed by 1 base and the J gene end by 2 bases; junction bases not matched to a gene: 13. This CDR3 reads CASSQAPGLAGGVRVTDTQYF. The DNA of the CDR3 is TGTGCCAGCAGCCAAGCTCCCGGACTAGCGGGAGGGGTCAGGGTCACAGATACGCAGTATTTT.

This clone was recorded once. The chain uses TRBV7-8 and TRBJ2-7; no firm D call. Germline V gene sequence: CDR1 SGHVS, CDR2 FQNEAQ. Trimming pared 0 bases from V and 0 bases from J, leaving 12 bases between. The CDR3 totals 16 residues. The DNA for the CDR3 is TGTGCCAGCAGCTTAGCTGGCCAGGCCCCCTCCTACGAGCAGTACTTC. As protein: CASSLAGQAPSYEQYF.